This T cell receptor (beta chain) was found in a study of regulatory T cells in long-lasting Graves disease. The time point here: newly diagnosed GD, antithyroid drugs for less than 3 months. Isolated PBMC RNA provided the starting material for the TCR library. Arm-PCR with iRepertoire HTBI primers amplified the CDR3 regions for these TCR beta libraries. Using its own MiXCR run on the multiplex PCR reads, TCRdb lists one record per CDR3 protein. The repertoire holds hundreds of thousands of distinct CDR3 sequences, with over 15% as singletons. This clonotype was picked up many times. These data also featured in a second study, about T cells in Graves' hyperthyroidism and ophthalmopathy. From that study: A first-round RT-PCR of the TCR CDR3 used the HTBI primer set.

This clonotype originated in a man aged 35 to 55 with Graves disease. The specimen was peripheral blood mononuclear cells (PBMCs), collected at new diagnosis, from a patient treated with antithyroid drugs.

CDR3 residues: CASSRGTSGDTQYF. The CDR3 nucleotides read TGTGCCAGCAGCCGCGGGACTAGCGGAGATACGCAGTATTTT. The chain has TRBV7-8 and TRBJ2-3; 11 nucleotides line up with TRBD2. This CDR3 region has 14 residues. The V and J ends lost 5 bases and 5 bases, in that order; junction bases with no gene match: 3. The germline V gene has CDR1 SGHVS and CDR2 FQNEAQ.